This TCR beta chain was recovered during a study of cytomegalovirus exposure and HLA in healthy donors. The wider study: About 85 million unique TCRs from HLA-typed donors were held in an early release of data.

Germline V gene sequence: CDR1 LGHNA, CDR2 YSLEER. Trimming took 1 base from V and 1 from J; bases not matched to a gene: 4. The CDR3 length is 17 residues. Overall study findings and caveats: A classifier reportedly called cytomegalovirus status with high sensitivity and specificity. As a later analysis revealed, the rate of TCR association differed by HLA locus, with DRB1 most and HLA-C fewest.

Regarding this clone: The antigen remains unidentified.

60 Vbeta and 13 Jbeta primers were used in PCR. Libraries were prepared by immunoSEQ multiplex PCR; TCRdb keeps only in-frame clonotypes and omits some of them. The sample consists of some 110,000 clones, 70% to 85% of them appearing once. This receptor was taken from a man in his sixties in good health and CMV-seronegative. This sequence joins TRBV4-3 and TRBJ2-7, with TRBD2 matching 13 bases. The sequenced sample consisted of PBMCs. The CDR3 DNA reads TGCGCCAGCAGCCAAGCGACTAGCGGGGGGTCGTCCTACGAGCAGTACTTC. Translating gives CASSQATSGGSSYEQYF.